The T cell receptor (beta chain) under discussion was sequenced for a study of radiation and T cells in renal cell carcinoma. Study as a whole: Nephrectomy followed 15 Gy stereotactic body radiation by 4 weeks.

This clone has just a few counts. Antigen unknown. This CDR3 region has 13 residues. V lost 7 bases to trimming and J lost 0 bases, with 9 bases between them. The germline V gene has CDR1 PRHDT and CDR2 FYEKMQ (reference sequence). Profiled with immunoSEQ multiplex PCR; TCRdb holds only in-frame clones, not every one. The sample has approximately 120,000 clones, about four fifths seen once. Study-level findings and limits: Top tumor clonotypes rose in blood 2 weeks post-radiation, then contracted. Baseline intratumoral clonotype presence is unknown without pretreatment biopsies.

Noted time point: baseline pretreatment blood. Treatment denoted: 15 Gy SBRT to primary tumor, nephrectomy 4 weeks later. Blood was sampled at baseline, 2 weeks and 4 weeks after SBRT. The sequencing used blood, collected from a patient whose treatment included radiotherapy and nephrectomy. V usage is TRBV13 and J usage is TRBJ1-1, with TRBD1 as a possible D gene (5 bases). This receptor was taken from a woman aged 55-70 years with renal cell carcinoma. The CDR3 region is CASKQGMNTEAFF. For the CDR3, the DNA is TGTGCCAGCAAGCAGGGCATGAACACTGAAGCTTTCTTT.